Below, 26 T cell receptor beta chains from the same sample are listed, as sequenced in a study of cytomegalovirus exposure and HLA in healthy donors. It was with 60 Vbeta and 13 Jbeta primers that the PCR ran. This table comes from immunoSEQ multiplex PCR, and its TCRdb copy is limited to in-frame clones, with some not included. The table has 170,000 or so clones, about 80% seen once. The specimen was PBMCs. The receptors come from a boy aged 5-17 years in good health and CMV-seronegative.

The chain uses TRBV6-1 and TRBJ1-6, with TRBD1 as a possible D gene (6 bases). The CDR3 contains 13 residues. Germline-derived CDR1 and CDR2 are MNHNS and SASEGT. The V end was cut by 10 bases, the J end by 7 bases, with 14 bases between. The CDR3 DNA reads as TGTGCCATCTCAGGGGCGCAAAATTCACCCCTCCACTTT. It specifies CAISGAQNSPLHF.

This chain joins TRBV6-5 and TRBJ2-1, with 7 bases identical to TRBD2. Losses at the gene ends were 2 bases for V and 9 bases for J; bases not matched to a gene: 4. This CDR3 has 13 amino acids. Looked up from germline, CDR1 is MNHEY and CDR2 is SVGAGI. CDR3 sequence reads: CASSYRLAAEQFF. CDR3 sequence (DNA): TGTGCCAGCAGTTACCGACTAGCCGCTGAGCAGTTCTTC.

V and J are TRBV27 and TRBJ2-5; the match to TRBD1 covers 9 bases. The J call may be faulty, since TRBJ2-7 better matches the DNA end. The CDR3 sequence is 14 residues long. The germline V gene encodes CDR1 MNHEY and CDR2 SMNVEV (reference sequence). The DNA for the CDR3 is TGTGCCAGCAGTCTCGGGACAGGGTGGTACGAGCAGTACTTC. The encoded protein is CASSLGTGWYEQYF.

The CDR3 loop is CASGQGAEQPQHF. Written as DNA, the CDR3 is TGTGCCAGCGGACAGGGGGCCGAGCAGCCCCAGCATTTT. This chain joins TRBV6-1 and TRBJ1-5; 11 bases map to TRBD1. The CDR3 consists of 13 residues. The germline gives CDR1 MNHNS, CDR2 SASEGT. After removal of 8 bases from V and 7 bases from J, the junction contained 4 bases not matched to a gene.

The table lists this clone with a count of one. This sequence joins TRBV5-5 and TRBJ1-2; 8 bases agree with TRBD1. Germline V lookup: CDR1 SGHKS, CDR2 YYEKEE (reference sequence). The CDR3 spans 16 residues. V lost 0 bases and J lost 6; bases outside the gene matches: 10. The CDR3 loop is CASSLAWTGNLHGYTF. The CDR3 DNA sequence: TGTGCCAGCAGCTTGGCCTGGACAGGGAATCTACATGGCTACACCTTC.

The rearrangement links TRBV20-1 to TRBJ1-1; 7 bases fit TRBD1. V shed 6 bases, J shed 7 bases, and the junction held 5 bases outside the gene matches. Germline assignment: CDR1 DFQATT and CDR2 SNEGSKA (reference sequence). The length of the CDR3 is 11 residues. As DNA, the CDR3 is TGCAGTGCCCAGGGGGGCGGTGAAGCTTTCTTT. It specifies CSAQGGGEAFF.

This clone came up a few times. The genes are TRBV5-1 and TRBJ2-2; TRBD2 is a possible D gene (6 bases). V was cut by 4 bases and J by 2 bases, with 12 bases left in between. Germline values: CDR1 SGHRS, CDR2 YFSETQ. The CDR3 has 15 amino acids. CDR3 residues: CASSPGTENTGELFF. CDR3 nucleotides: TGCGCCAGCAGCCCCGGGACTGAAAACACCGGGGAGCTGTTTTTT.

This chain connects TRBV7-2 to TRBJ1-2, with D possibly being TRBD1 (6 bases). This CDR3 is 16 amino acids long. The germline V and J ends were trimmed by 8 bases and 4 bases, with 23 bases remaining between them. Germline-derived CDR1 and CDR2 are SGHTA and FQGNSA. In DNA, the CDR3 is TGTGCCAGCTCACTCTCCCCGGGGGGGGCGGGCTATGGCTACACCTTC. Protein product: CASSLSPGGAGYGYTF. The variable domain in full, with the rest retrieved from reference TRBV7-2 and TRBJ1-2, is GAGVSQSPSNKVTEKGKDVELRCDPISGHTALYWYRQSLGQGLEFLIYFQGNSAPDKSGLPSDRFSAERTGGSVSTLTIQRTQQEDSAVYLCASSLSPGGAGYGYTFGSGTRLTVV.

CDR3 coding DNA: TGCGCCAGCAGCTTGGAGGGGGGGGGTCATCAGCCCCAGCATTTT. Translating gives CASSLEGGGHQPQHF. This sequence joins TRBV5-1 and TRBJ1-5; D possibly corresponds to TRBD1 (6 bases). Germline V gives CDR1 SGHRS, CDR2 YFSETQ. The CDR3 is 15 amino acids. Between the trimmed V and J ends, which lost 0 bases and 5 bases, there was a span of 12 bases. Filled out from reference TRBV5-1 and TRBJ1-5, the complete variable domain reads KAGVTQTPRYLIKTRGQQVTLSCSPISGHRSVSWYQQTPGQGLQFLFEYFSETQRNKGNFPGRFSGRQFSNSRSEMNVSTLELGDSALYLCASSLEGGGHQPQHFGDGTRLSIL.

This clone was seen just once. This chain links TRBV27 with TRBJ1-2; 7 bases align to TRBD1. Germline V gene lookup returns CDR1 MNHEY and CDR2 SMNVEV (reference sequence). V shed 5 bases and J 5 bases; nucleotides not matched to a gene: 5. This CDR3 region has 13 residues. The DNA for the CDR3 is TGTGCCAGCAGTGAGACAGGGCTTTATGGCTACACCTTC. It translates to CASSETGLYGYTF.

A few counts support this clone. The chain has TRBV19 and TRBJ2-7, with TRBD2 identical over 10 bases. V trimming: 5 bases; J trimming: 7 bases; junction bases outside the gene matches: 8. Germline V gene sequence: CDR1 LNHDA, CDR2 SQIVND (reference sequence). The CDR3 consists of 14 residues. The CDR3 coding sequence is TGTGCCAGTAGTCTAAAGCGGGAGGGCCGAGAGCAGTACTTC. This codes for CASSLKREGREQYF. The full variable domain, its missing parts supplied by reference TRBV19 and TRBJ2-7, is DGGITQSPKYLFRKEGQNVTLSCEQNLNHDAMYWYRQDPGQGLRLIYYSQIVNDFQKGDIAEGYSVSREKKESFPLTVTSAQKNPTAFYLCASSLKREGREQYFGPGTRLTVT.

The chain joins TRBV5-1 to TRBJ2-7; a possible D gene is TRBD1 (6 bases). The ends were cut back, 0 bases at V and 2 bases at J, with 18 bases in the middle. The germline V gene encodes CDR1 SGHRS and CDR2 YFSETQ. This CDR3 contains 17 residues. CDR3 region: CASSLVLNRVVAYEQYF. Here the CDR3 DNA reads TGCGCCAGCAGCTTGGTCTTAAACAGGGTGGTGGCCTACGAGCAGTACTTC.

The gene calls are TRBV9 and TRBJ1-1, with TRBD1 as a possible D gene (5 bases). The CDR3 is 14 residues long. V dropped 6 bases and J dropped 1 base, with 13 bases sitting between them. CDR1 and CDR2 (germline): SGDLS, YYNGEE. The CDR3 is CASTGGLTNTEAFF. DNA of the CDR3: TGTGCCAGCACCGGGGGACTTACGAACACTGAAGCTTTCTTT.

The count of this clone is one. This chain connects TRBV5-1 to TRBJ1-1; 7 bases match TRBD1. CDR3 length: 11 residues. Germline V gene lookup returns CDR1 SGHRS and CDR2 YFSETQ. Unmatched junction bases numbered 7, after V lost 6 bases and J lost 11 bases. CDR3 sequence reads: CASTSGTAAFF. CDR3 nucleotides: TGCGCCAGCACCTCCGGGACAGCGGCTTTCTTT.

The chain joins TRBV5-1 to TRBJ2-2; the match to TRBD2 covers 14 bases. Germline V CDR1 and CDR2: SGHRS, YFSETQ. V was clipped by 1 base and J by 11 bases; unmatched bases: 10. This CDR3 comprises 17 residues. CDR3 amino acids: CASSLRLAGGHETELFF. As DNA, the CDR3 is TGCGCCAGCAGCTTGAGACTAGCGGGAGGGCACGAGACAGAGCTGTTTTTT.

This clone came up once. V and J are TRBV6-5 and TRBJ1-5; D gene ambiguous. The V gene's germline CDR1 is MNHEY and CDR2 SVGAGI. V lost 7 bases, J lost 6 bases, and 13 bases lay in between. The CDR3 runs to 13 residues. Here the CDR3 DNA reads TGTGCCAGCACATCGATAGTTAGTCAGCCCCAGCATTTT. This codes for CASTSIVSQPQHF.

The J gene is TRBJ2-7, the V gene TRBV5-4; 8 bases are a match to TRBD2. This CDR3 region has 16 residues. CDR1 is SGHNT, CDR2 YYREEE, per germline (reference sequence). Germline trimming cut 0 bases from V and 0 bases from J; bases unmatched to any gene: 5. The CDR3 coding sequence is TGTGCCAGCAGCTTGGCCTCCGGGGGGGGCTCCTACGAGCAGTACTTC. It encodes CASSLASGGGSYEQYF.

The rearrangement uses TRBV2 and TRBJ2-7; 7 bases are shared with TRBD1. Germline V gene lookup returns CDR1 SNHLY and CDR2 FYNNEI. The CDR3 loop spans 15 amino acids. The junction had 5 bases not matched to a gene; V was cut back by 3 bases and J by 0 bases. The CDR3 loop is CASSEVGDSSYEQYF. CDR3 DNA sequence: TGTGCCAGCAGTGAGGTGGGGGACAGCTCCTACGAGCAGTACTTC. The full variable domain, in which reference TRBV2 and TRBJ2-7 provide the parts outside the CDR3, is EPEVTQTPSHQVTQMGQEVILRCVPISNHLYFYWYRQILGQKVEFLVSFYNNEISEKSEIFDDQFSVERPDGSNFTLKIRSTKLEDSAMYFCASSEVGDSSYEQYFGPGTRLTVT.

J is TRBJ1-2 and V is TRBV9, with 8 bases aligning to TRBD1. Germline V gene data show CDR1 as SGDLS and CDR2 as YYNGEE. J was trimmed by 7 bases and V by 5 bases; bases with no gene match: 10. This CDR3 region has 14 residues. The CDR3 reads CASSDGQGIGGYTF. As DNA, the CDR3 is TGTGCCAGCAGTGATGGACAGGGAATAGGTGGCTACACCTTC.

The rearrangement uses TRBV18 and TRBJ1-2, with 7 bases matching TRBD1. The V and J ends lost 3 bases and 6 bases, in that order; junction bases with no gene match: 1. There are 12 residues in the CDR3. Germline CDR1 KGHSH, CDR2 LQKENI. The CDR3 loop is CASSPGQDGYTF. CDR3 in DNA: TGTGCCAGCTCACCTGGACAGGATGGCTACACCTTC.

This rearrangement joins TRBV30 to TRBJ1-4; 9 nucleotides align to TRBD1. The junction had 6 bases not matched to a gene; V was cut back by 3 bases and J by 7 bases. The germline V gene has CDR1 GTSNPN and CDR2 SVGIG (reference sequence). The length of the CDR3 is 14 residues. CDR3 sequence reads: CAWSTGGKVEKLFF. CDR3 coding DNA: TGTGCCTGGAGCACAGGGGGCAAGGTTGAAAAACTGTTTTTT.

This chain links TRBV6-5 with TRBJ2-1; 9 bases map to TRBD2. The CDR3 loop spans 16 amino acids. J was trimmed by 10 bases and V by 2 bases; bases with no gene match: 12. Germline V gene lookup returns CDR1 MNHEY and CDR2 SVGAGI. CDR3 nucleotides: TGTGCCAGCAGTTACATTCTGCGCGGGAGGGCATGGGAGCAGTTCTTC. Its protein is CASSYILRGRAWEQFF.

This clone was found once. This CDR3 is also generated by other DNA sequences in the sample. The CDR3 region is CASNRGTEAFF. CDR3 coding DNA: TGTGCCAGCAACAGGGGCACTGAAGCTTTCTTT. The gene calls are TRBV6-5 and TRBJ1-1; 7 nucleotides agree with TRBD1. Germline values: CDR1 MNHEY, CDR2 SVGAGI. This CDR3 is built from 11 residues. V lost 7 bases, J lost 4 bases, and 0 bases stayed unmatched.

This chain joins TRBV19 and TRBJ1-5; a possible D gene is TRBD1 (6 bases). The V and J ends lost 5 bases and 0 bases respectively, with 11 bases between them. The CDR3 is made up of 15 amino acids. Germline values: CDR1 LNHDA, CDR2 SQIVND (reference sequence). CDR3 residues: CASSLGAYSNQPQHF. The CDR3 region has the DNA TGTGCCAGTAGTCTGGGGGCTTATAGCAATCAGCCCCAGCATTTT.

The rearrangement links TRBV12-5 to TRBJ1-2; TRBD1 is a possible D gene (6 bases). Germline V gene data show CDR1 as LGHNT and CDR2 as FRNRAP. The length of the CDR3 is 12 residues. Trimming took off 6 bases at V and 1 base at J, with 6 bases between the two ends. For the CDR3, the DNA is TGTGCTAGTGGACAGGGTAACTATGGCTACACCTTC. Amino acids: CASGQGNYGYTF.

This chain links TRBV11-3 with TRBJ1-4; 10 bases are shared with TRBD1. The trim removed 3 bases at V and 0 bases at J, leaving 4 bases unmatched. The CDR3 consists of 17 residues. CDR1 and CDR2 (germline): SGHNT, YENEEA. The chain's CDR3 is CASSFGGQGSTNEKLFF. As DNA, the CDR3 is TGTGCCAGCAGCTTCGGGGGACAGGGGTCAACTAATGAAAAACTGTTTTTT.